This T cell receptor (beta chain) was recovered during a study of cytotoxic CD8 clonotypes in ibrutinib-treated CLL. Study observations and caveats: With treatment, public clonotypes, which were uncommon, either contracted or remained stable.

This clone occurred a few times. Its matching antigen is unknown. Method: immunoSEQ multiplex PCR; TCRdb's copy keeps in-frame clones and lacks some. The sample gives 20,000 to 30,000 clones, around 75% of which show up once; less than 35% is in the top ten. The specimen comprised PBMCs, sampled after 24 months of ibrutinib treatment. The source is a human donor with chronic lymphocytic leukemia.

The CDR3 loop is CASSVHRAGSQPQHF. Written as DNA, the CDR3 is TGTGCCAGCAGTGTTCACAGGGCTGGGAGTCAGCCCCAGCATTTT. This chain links TRBV2 with TRBJ1-5; D might be TRBD1 (6 bases). The CDR3 contains 15 residues. The V gene's germline CDR1 is SNHLY and CDR2 FYNNEI. V lost 4 bases to trimming and J lost 6 bases, with 16 bases between them.